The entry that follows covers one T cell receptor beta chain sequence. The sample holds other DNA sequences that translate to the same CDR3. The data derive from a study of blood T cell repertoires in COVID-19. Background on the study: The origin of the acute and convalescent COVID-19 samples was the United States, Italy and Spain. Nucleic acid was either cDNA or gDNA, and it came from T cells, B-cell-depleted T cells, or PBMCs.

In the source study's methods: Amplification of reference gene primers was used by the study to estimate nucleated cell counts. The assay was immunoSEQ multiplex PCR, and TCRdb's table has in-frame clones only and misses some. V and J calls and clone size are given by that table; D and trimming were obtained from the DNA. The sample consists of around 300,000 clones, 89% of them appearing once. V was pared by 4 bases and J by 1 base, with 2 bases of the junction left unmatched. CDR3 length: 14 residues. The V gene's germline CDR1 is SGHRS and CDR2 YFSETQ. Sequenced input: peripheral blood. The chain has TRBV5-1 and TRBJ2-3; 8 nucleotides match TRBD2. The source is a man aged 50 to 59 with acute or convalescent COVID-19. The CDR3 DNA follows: TGCGCCAGCAGCCTCGGGGGGGGCACAGATACGCAGTATTTT. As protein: CASSLGGGTDTQYF.